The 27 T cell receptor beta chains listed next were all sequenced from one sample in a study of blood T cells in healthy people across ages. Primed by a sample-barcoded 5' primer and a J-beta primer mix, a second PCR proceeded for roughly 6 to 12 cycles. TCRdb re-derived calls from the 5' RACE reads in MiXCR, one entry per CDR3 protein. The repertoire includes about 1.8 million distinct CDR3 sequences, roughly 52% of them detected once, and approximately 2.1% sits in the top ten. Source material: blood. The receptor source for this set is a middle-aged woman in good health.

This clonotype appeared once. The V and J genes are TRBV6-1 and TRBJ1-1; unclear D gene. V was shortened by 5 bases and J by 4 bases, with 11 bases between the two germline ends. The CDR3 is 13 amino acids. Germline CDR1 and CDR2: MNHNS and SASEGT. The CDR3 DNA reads TGTGCCAGCAGTCGCGGTTTGGTCACTGAAGCTTTCTTT. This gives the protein CASSRGLVTEAFF.

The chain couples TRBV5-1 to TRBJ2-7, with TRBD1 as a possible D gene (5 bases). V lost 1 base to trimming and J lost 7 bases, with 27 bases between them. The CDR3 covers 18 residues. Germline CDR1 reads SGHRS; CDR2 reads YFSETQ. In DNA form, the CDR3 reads TGCGCCAGCAGCTTGAAGCCATCAGGGCCAACTTTGATTAGGGAGCAGTACTTC. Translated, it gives CASSLKPSGPTLIREQYF.

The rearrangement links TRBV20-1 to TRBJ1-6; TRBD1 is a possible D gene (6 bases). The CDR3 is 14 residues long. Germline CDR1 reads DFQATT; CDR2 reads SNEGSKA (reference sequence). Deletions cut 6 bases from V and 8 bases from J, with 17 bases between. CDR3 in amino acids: CSAKRGGADSPLHF. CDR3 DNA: TGCAGTGCCAAGCGAGGGGGGGCGGATTCACCCCTCCACTTT.

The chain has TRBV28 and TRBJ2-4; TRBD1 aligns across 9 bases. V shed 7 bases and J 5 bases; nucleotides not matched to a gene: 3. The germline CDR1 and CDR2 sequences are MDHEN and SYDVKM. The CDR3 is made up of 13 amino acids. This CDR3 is CASMGDRENIQYF. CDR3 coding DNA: TGTGCCAGCATGGGGGACAGGGAAAACATTCAGTACTTC.

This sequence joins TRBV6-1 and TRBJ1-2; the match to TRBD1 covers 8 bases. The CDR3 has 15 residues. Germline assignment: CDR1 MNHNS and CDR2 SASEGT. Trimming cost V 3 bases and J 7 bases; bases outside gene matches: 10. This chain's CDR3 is CASSEVAGGTSGYTF. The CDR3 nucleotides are TGTGCCAGCAGTGAGGTGGCAGGGGGCACTAGTGGCTACACCTTC.

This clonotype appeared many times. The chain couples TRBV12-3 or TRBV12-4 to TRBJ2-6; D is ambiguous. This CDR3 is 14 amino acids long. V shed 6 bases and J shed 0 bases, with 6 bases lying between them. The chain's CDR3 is CASRGLSGANVLTF. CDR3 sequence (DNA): TGTGCCAGCAGAGGGCTCTCTGGGGCCAACGTCCTGACTTTC.

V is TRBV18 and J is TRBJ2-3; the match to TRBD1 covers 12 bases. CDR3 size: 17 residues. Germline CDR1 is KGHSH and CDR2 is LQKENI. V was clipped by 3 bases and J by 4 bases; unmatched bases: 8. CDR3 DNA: TGTGCCAGCTCACCCCTTGAGGGGACAGGGGGCGCAGATACGCAGTATTTT. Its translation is CASSPLEGTGGADTQYF. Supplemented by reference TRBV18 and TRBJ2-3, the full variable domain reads NAGVMQNPRHLVRRRGQEARLRCSPMKGHSHVYWYRQLPEEGLKFMVYLQKENIIDESGMPKERFSAEFPKEGPSILRIQQVVRGDSAAYFCASSPLEGTGGADTQYFGPGTRLTVL.

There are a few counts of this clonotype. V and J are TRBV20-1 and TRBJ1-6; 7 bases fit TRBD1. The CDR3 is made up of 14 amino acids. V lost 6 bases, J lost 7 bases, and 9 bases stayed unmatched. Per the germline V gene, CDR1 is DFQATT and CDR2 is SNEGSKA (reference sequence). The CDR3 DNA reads TGCAGTGCCCCTAACAGGGGACCGAATTCACCCCTCCACTTT. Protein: CSAPNRGPNSPLHF.

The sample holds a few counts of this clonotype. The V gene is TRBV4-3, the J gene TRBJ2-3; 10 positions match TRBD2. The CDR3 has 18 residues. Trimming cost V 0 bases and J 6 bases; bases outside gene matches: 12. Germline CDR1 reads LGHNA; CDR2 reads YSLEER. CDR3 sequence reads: CASSQEYTSGTVLDTQYF. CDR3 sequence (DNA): TGCGCCAGCAGCCAAGAGTATACTAGCGGGACTGTTTTGGATACGCAGTATTTT.

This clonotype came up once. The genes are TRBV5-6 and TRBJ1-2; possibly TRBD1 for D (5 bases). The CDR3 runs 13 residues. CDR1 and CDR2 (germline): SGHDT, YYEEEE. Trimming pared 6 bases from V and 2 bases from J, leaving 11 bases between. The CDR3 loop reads CASTTRQNYGYTF. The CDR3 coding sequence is TGTGCCAGCACCACGCGACAGAACTATGGCTACACCTTC.

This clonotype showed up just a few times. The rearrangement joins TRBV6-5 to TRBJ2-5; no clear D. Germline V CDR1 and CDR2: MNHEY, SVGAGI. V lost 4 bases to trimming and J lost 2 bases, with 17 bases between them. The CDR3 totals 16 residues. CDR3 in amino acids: CASSLIFAAAQETQYF. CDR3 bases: TGTGCCAGCAGTTTAATTTTTGCGGCGGCACAAGAGACCCAGTACTTC.

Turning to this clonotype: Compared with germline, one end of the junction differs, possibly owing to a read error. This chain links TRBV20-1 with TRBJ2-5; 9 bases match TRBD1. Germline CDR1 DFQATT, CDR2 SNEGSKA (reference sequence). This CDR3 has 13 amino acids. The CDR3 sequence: CSATRDRAETQYF. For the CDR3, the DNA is TGCAGCGCTACACGGGACAGGGCAGAGACCCAGTACTTC.

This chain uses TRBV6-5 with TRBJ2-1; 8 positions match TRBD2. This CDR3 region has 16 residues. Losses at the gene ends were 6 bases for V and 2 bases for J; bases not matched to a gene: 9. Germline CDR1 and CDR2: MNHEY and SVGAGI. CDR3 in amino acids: CASSLTGTRPYNEQFF. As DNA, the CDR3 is TGTGCCAGCAGCCTGACCGGGACTAGACCCTACAATGAGCAGTTCTTC.

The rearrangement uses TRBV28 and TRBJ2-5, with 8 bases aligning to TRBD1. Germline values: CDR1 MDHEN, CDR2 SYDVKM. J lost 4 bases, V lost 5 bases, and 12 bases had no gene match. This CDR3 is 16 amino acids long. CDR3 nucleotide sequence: TGTGCCAGCAGTGGGTGGAGACAGGGGATCCTAGAGACCCAGTACTTC. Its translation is CASSGWRQGILETQYF.

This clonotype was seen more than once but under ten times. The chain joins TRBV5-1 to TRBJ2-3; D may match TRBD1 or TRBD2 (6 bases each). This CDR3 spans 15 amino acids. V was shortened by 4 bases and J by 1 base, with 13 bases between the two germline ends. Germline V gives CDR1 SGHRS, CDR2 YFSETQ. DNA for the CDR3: TGCGCCAGCAGCGGAGGGGGGCAAGGCACAGATACGCAGTATTTT. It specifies CASSGGGQGTDTQYF.

CDR3 sequence reads: CASSQPQGVSSYEQYF. In nucleotides, the CDR3 is TGTGCCAGCAGCCAACCACAAGGGGTCTCCTCCTACGAGCAGTACTTC. The chain combines TRBV3-1 with TRBJ2-7; weak D call: TRBD1 (5 bases). The V end lost 2 bases, the J end lost 0 bases, and 14 bases lay between the germline ends. Germline-derived CDR1 and CDR2 are LGHDT and YNNKEL (reference sequence). The CDR3 is 16 residues long.

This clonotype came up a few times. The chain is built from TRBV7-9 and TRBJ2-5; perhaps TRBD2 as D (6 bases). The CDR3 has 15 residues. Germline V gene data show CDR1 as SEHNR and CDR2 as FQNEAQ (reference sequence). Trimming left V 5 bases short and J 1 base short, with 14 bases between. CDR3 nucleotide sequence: TGTGCCAGCAGCCCCCCAACTAGCCTCCAAGAGACCCAGTACTTC. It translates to CASSPPTSLQETQYF.

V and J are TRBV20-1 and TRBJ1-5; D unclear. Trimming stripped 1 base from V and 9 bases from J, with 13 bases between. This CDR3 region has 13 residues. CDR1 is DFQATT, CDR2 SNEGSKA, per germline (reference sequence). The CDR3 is CSARVQSQWPQHF. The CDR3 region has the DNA TGCAGTGCTAGAGTCCAGTCACAATGGCCCCAGCATTTT.

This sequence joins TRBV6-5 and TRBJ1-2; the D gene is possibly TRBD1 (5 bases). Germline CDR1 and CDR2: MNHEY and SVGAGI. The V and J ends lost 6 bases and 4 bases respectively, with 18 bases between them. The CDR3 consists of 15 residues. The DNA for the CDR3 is TGTGCCAGCAGCGCCTCAGGGACCGCACTCTATGGCTACACCTTC. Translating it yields CASSASGTALYGYTF.

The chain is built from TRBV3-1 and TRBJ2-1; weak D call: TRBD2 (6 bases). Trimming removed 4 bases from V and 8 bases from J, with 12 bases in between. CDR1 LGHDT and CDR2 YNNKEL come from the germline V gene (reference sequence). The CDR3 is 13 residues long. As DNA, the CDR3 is TGTGCCAGCAGCCGGGGAGGCGGTCATGAGCAGTTCTTC. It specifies CASSRGGGHEQFF.

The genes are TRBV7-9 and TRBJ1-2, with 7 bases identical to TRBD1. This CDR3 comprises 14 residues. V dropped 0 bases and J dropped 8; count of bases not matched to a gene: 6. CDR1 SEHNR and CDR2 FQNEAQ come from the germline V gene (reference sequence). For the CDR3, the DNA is TGTGCCAGCAGCTTAGCTGGACAGGCGAGGGGCTACACCTTC. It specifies CASSLAGQARGYTF.

CDR3 coding DNA: TGCAGTGCTACCCAATTCAGGGTTCAAAGTTGGGGCAATCAGCCCCAGCATTTT. It specifies CSATQFRVQSWGNQPQHF. V and J are TRBV20-1 and TRBJ1-5; D possibly corresponds to TRBD1 (5 bases). Trimming left V 4 bases short and J 2 bases short, with 24 bases between. The CDR3 consists of 18 residues. CDR1 and CDR2 from the germline V gene are DFQATT and SNEGSKA (reference sequence).

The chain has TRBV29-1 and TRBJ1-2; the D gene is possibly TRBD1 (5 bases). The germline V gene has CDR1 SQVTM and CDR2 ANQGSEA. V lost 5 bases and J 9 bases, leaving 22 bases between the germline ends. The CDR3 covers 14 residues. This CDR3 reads CSVLGTGFSGSYTF. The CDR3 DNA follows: TGCAGCGTTCTCGGGACGGGGTTTTCCGGCAGCTACACCTTC.

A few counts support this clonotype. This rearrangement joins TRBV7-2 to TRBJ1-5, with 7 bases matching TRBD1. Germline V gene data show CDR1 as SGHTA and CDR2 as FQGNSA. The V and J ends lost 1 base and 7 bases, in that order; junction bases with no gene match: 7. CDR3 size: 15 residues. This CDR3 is CASSLEQGKGQPQHF. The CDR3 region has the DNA TGTGCCAGCAGCTTAGAACAGGGGAAGGGACAGCCCCAGCATTTT.

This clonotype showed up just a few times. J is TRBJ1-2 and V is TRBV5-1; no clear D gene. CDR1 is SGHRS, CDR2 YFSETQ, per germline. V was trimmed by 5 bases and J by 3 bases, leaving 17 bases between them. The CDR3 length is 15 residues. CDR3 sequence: CASSHVPAADYGYTF. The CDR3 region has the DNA TGCGCCAGCAGTCACGTCCCGGCAGCCGACTATGGCTACACCTTC.

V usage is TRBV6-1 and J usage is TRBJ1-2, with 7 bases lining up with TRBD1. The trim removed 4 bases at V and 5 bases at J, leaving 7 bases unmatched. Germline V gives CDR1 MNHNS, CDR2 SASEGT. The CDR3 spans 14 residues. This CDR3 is CASSGYQGGYGYTF. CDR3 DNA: TGTGCCAGCAGTGGATACCAGGGGGGATATGGCTACACCTTC.

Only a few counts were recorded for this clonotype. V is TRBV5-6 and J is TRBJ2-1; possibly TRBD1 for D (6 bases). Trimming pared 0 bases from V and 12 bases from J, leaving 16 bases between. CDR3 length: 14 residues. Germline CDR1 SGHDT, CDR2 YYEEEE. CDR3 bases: TGTGCCAGCAGCTTGGAGGTTGATCCCAGGGGGCAGTTCTTC. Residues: CASSLEVDPRGQFF.